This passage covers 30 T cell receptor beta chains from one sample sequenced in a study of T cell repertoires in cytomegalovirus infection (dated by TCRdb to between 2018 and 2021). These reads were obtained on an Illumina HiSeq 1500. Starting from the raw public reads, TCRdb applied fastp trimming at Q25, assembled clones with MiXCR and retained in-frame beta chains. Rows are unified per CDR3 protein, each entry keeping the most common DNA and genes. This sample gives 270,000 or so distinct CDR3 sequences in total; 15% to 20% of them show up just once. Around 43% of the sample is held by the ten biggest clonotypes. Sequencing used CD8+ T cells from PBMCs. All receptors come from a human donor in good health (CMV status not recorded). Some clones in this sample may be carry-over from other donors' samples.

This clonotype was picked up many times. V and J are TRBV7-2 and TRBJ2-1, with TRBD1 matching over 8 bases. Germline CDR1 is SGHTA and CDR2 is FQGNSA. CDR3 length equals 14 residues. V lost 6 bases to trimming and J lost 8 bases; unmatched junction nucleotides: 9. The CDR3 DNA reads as TGTGCCAGCAGACTATGGACAGGGCACGATGAGCAGTTCTTC. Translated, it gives CASRLWTGHDEQFF.

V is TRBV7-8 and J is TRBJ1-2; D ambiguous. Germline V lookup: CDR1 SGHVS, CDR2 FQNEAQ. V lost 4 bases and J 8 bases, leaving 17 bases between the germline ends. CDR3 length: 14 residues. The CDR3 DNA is TGTGCCAGCAGCTCCCTTTTGGGCTCGGGAGGCTACACCTTC. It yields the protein CASSSLLGSGGYTF. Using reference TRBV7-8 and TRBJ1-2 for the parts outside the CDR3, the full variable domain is GAGVSQSPRYKVAKRGQDVALRCDPISGHVSLFWYQQALGQGPEFLTYFQNEAQLDKSGLPSDRFFAERPEGSVSTLKIQRTQQEDSAVYLCASSSLLGSGGYTFGSGTRLTVV.

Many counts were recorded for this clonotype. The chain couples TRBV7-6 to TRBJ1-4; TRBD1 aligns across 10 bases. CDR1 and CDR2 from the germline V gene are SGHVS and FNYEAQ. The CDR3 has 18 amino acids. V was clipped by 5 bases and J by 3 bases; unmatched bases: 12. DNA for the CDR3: TGTGCCAGCAGCCACCTGACAGGGGGCGAGTTATCTAATGAAAAACTGTTTTTT. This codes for CASSHLTGGELSNEKLFF.

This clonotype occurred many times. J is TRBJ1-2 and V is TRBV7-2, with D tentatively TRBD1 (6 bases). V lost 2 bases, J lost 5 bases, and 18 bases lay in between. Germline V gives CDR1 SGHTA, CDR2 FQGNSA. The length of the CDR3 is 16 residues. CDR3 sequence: CASSLPHREPWYGYTF. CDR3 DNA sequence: TGTGCCAGCAGCTTACCCCACAGGGAACCGTGGTATGGCTACACCTTC. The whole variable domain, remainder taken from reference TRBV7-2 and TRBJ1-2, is GAGVSQSPSNKVTEKGKDVELRCDPISGHTALYWYRQSLGQGLEFLIYFQGNSAPDKSGLPSDRFSAERTGGSVSTLTIQRTQQEDSAVYLCASSLPHREPWYGYTFGSGTRLTVV.

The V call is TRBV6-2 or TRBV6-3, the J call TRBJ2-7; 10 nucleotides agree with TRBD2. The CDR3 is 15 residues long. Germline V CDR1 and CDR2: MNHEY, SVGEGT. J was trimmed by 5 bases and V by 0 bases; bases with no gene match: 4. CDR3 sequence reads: CASSYSRTSGNEQYF. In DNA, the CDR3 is TGTGCCAGCAGTTACTCTCGGACTAGCGGTAACGAGCAGTACTTC.

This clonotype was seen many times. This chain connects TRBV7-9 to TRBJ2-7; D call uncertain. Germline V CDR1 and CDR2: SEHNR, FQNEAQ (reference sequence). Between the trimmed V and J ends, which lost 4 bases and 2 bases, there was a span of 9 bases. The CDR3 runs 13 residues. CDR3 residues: CASSSAMTYEQYF. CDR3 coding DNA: TGTGCCAGCAGCTCAGCCATGACCTACGAGCAGTACTTC. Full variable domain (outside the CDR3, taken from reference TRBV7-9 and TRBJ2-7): DTGVSQNPRHKITKRGQNVTFRCDPISEHNRLYWYRQTLGQGPEFLTYFQNEAQLEKSRLLSDRFSAERPKGSFSTLEIQRTEQGDSAMYLCASSSAMTYEQYFGPGTRLTVT.

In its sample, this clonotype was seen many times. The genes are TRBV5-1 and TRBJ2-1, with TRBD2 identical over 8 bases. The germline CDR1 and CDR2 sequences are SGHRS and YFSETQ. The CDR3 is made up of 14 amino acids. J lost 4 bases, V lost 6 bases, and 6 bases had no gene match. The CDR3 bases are TGCGCCAGCACACAGGGCGGGGGGTACAATGAGCAGTTCTTC. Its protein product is CASTQGGGYNEQFF.

The CDR3 region is CASSLARQGLSANTGELFF. CDR3 coding DNA: TGTGCCAGCAGCTTAGCTCGGCAGGGGCTTTCCGCGAACACCGGGGAGCTGTTTTTT. The chain combines TRBV7-6 with TRBJ2-2; tentatively, D is TRBD1 (6 bases). Germline CDR1 SGHVS, CDR2 FNYEAQ. Between the trimmed V and J ends, which lost 0 bases and 0 bases, there was a span of 17 bases. The CDR3 spans 19 residues. The variable domain in full, with the rest retrieved from reference TRBV7-6 and TRBJ2-2, is GAGVSQSPRYKVTKRGQDVALRCDPISGHVSLYWYRQALGQGPEFLTYFNYEAQQDKSGLPNDRFSAERPEGSISTLTIQRTEQRDSAMYRCASSLARQGLSANTGELFFGEGSRLTVL.

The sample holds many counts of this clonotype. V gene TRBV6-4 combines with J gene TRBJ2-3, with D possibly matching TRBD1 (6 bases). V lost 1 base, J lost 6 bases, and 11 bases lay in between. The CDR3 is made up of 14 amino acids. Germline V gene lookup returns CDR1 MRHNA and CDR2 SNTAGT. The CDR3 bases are TGTGCCAGCAGTGACTGGCAGGGGAGTGATACGCAGTATTTT. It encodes CASSDWQGSDTQYF.

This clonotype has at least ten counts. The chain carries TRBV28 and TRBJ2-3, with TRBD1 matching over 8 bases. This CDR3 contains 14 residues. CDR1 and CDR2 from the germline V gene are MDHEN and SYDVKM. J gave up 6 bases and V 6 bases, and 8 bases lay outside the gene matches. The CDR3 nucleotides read TGTGCCAGCAGGCGGGACAGGACCACGGATACGCAGTATTTT. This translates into CASRRDRTTDTQYF.

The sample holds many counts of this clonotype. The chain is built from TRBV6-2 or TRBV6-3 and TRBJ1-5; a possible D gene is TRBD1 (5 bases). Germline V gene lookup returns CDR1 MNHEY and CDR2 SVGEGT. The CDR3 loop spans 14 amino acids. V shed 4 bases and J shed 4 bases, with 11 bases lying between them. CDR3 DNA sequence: TGTGCCAGCAGTTGGGACCGTGATAATCAGCCCCAGCATTTT. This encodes CASSWDRDNQPQHF.

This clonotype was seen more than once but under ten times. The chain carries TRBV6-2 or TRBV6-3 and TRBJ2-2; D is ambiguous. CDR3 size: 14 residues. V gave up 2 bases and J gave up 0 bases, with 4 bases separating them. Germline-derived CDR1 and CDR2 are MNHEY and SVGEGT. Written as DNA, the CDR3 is TGTGCCAGCAGTTACGACACGAACACCGGGGAGCTGTTTTTT. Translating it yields CASSYDTNTGELFF.

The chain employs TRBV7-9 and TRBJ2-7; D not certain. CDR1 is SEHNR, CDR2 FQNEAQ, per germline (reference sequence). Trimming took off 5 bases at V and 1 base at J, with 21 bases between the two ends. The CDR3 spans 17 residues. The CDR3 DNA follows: TGTGCCAGCAGCCTCGCACTTTCGGTTCAGAGGTCCTACGAGCAGTACTTC. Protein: CASSLALSVQRSYEQYF.

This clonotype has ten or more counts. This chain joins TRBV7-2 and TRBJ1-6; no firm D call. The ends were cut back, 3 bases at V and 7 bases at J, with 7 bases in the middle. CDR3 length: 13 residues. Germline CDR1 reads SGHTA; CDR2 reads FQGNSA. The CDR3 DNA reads TGTGCCAGCAGCTTCTTGTCAAATTCACCCCTCCACTTT. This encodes CASSFLSNSPLHF.

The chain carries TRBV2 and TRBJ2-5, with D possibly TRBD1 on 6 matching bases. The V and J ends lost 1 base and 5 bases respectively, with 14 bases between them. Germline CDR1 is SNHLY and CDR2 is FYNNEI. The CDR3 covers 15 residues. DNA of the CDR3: TGTGCCAGCAGTGAAGACGGGACAAGTATCGAGACCCAGTACTTC. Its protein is CASSEDGTSIETQYF.

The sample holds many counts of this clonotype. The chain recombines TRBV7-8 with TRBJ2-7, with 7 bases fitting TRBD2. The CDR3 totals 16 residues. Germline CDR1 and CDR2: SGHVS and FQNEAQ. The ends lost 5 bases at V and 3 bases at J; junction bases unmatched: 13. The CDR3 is CASSLPRGGLSYEQYF. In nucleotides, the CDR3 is TGTGCCAGCAGCCTCCCGCGGGGAGGGTTAAGCTACGAGCAGTACTTC.

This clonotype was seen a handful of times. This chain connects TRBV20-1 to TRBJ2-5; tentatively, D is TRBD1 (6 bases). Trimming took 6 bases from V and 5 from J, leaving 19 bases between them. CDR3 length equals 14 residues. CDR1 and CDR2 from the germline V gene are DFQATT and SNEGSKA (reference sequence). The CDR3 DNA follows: TGCAGTGCAAAGACAGGTGACATGAGGGAGACCCAGTACTTC. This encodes CSAKTGDMRETQYF.

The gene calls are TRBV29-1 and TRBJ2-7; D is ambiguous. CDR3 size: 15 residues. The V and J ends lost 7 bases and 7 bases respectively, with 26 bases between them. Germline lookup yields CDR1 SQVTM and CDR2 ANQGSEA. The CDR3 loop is CSALFSLRLLIEQYF. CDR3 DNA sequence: TGCAGCGCCCTTTTCAGCCTGAGGCTATTGATAGAGCAGTACTTC.

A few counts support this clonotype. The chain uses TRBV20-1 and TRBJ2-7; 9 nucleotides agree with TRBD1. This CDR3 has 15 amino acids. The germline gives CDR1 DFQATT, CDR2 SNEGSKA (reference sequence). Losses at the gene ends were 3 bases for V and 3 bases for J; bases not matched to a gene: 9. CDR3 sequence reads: CSARAEGQGLYEQYF. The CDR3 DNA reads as TGCAGTGCTAGGGCAGAAGGACAGGGGCTCTACGAGCAGTACTTC.

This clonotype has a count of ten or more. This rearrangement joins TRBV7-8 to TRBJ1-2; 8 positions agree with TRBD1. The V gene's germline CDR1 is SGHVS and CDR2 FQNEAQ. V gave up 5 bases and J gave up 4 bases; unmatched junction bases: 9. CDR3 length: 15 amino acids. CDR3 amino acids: CASSQDRGAIYGYTF. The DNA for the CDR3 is TGTGCCAGCAGCCAAGACAGGGGAGCGATCTATGGCTACACCTTC.

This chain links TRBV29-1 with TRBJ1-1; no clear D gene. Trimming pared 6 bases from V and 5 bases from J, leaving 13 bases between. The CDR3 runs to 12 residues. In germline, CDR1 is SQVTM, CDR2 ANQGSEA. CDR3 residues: CSVWGDWTEAFF. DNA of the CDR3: TGCAGCGTATGGGGTGACTGGACTGAAGCTTTCTTT.

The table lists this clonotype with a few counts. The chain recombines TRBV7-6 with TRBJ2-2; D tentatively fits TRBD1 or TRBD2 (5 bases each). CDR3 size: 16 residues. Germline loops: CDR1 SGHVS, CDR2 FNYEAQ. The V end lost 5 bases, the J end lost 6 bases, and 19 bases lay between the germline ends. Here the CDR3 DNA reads TGTGCCAGCAGCGAATCCGGGACGGTAAACGCCGGGGAGCTGTTTTTT. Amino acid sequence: CASSESGTVNAGELFF. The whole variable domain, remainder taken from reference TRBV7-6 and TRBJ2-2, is GAGVSQSPRYKVTKRGQDVALRCDPISGHVSLYWYRQALGQGPEFLTYFNYEAQQDKSGLPNDRFSAERPEGSISTLTIQRTEQRDSAMYRCASSESGTVNAGELFFGEGSRLTVL.

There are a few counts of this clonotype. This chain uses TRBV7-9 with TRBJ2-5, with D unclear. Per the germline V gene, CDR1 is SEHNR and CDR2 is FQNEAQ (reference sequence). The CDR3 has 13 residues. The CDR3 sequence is CAVLNGSQETQYF. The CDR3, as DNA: TGTGCTGTCCTTAATGGTAGCCAAGAGACCCAGTACTTC.

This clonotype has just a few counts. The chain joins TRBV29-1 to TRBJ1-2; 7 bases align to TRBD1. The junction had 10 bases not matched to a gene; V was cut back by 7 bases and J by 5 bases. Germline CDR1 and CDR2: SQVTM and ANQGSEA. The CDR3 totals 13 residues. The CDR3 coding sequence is TGCAGCGCACAGGGGACTCTAGGGTATGGCTACACCTTC. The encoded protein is CSAQGTLGYGYTF.

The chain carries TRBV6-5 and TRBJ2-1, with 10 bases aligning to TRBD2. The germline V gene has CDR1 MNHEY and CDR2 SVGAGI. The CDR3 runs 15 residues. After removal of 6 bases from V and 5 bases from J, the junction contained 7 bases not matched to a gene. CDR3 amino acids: CASSHGTSVNNEQFF. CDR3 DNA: TGTGCCAGCAGCCACGGGACTAGCGTCAACAATGAGCAGTTCTTC.

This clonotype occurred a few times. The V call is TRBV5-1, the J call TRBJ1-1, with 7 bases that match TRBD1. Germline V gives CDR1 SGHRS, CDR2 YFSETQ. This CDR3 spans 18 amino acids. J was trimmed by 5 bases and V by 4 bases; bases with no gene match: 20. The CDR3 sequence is CASSLPDQRTGRETEAFF. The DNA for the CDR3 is TGCGCCAGCAGCCTACCCGACCAAAGGACAGGCCGAGAGACTGAAGCTTTCTTT.

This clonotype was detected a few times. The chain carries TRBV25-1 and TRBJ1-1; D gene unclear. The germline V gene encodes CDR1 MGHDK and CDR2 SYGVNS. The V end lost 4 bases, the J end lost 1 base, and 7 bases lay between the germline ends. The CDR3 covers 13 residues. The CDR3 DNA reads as TGTGCCAGCAGTGCGGTTGAGAACACTGAAGCTTTCTTT. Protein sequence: CASSAVENTEAFF.

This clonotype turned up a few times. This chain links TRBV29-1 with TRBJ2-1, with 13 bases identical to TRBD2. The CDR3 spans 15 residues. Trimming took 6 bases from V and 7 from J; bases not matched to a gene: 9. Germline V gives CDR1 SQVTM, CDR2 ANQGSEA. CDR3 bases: TGCAGCGTATACACCGGGACTAGCGGGGTAAATGAGCAGTTCTTC. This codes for CSVYTGTSGVNEQFF.

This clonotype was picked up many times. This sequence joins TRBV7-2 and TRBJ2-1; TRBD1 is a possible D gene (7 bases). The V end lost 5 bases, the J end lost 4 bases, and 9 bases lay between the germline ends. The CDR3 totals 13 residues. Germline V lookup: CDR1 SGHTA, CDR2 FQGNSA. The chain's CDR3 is CASSPGGYNEQFF. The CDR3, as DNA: TGTGCCAGCAGCCCAGGGGGGTACAATGAGCAGTTCTTC.

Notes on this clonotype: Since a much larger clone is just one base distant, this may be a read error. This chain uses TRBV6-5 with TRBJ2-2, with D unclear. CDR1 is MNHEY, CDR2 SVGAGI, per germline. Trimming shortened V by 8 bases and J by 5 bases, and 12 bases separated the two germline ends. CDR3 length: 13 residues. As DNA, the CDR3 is TGTGCCAGCCTTAAAGTGGGGACCGGGGAGCTGTTTTTT. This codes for CASLKVGTGELFF.